Shown below are 22 T cell receptor beta chains from a single sample sequenced in a study of response to subunit inactivated influenza vaccine. TCRdb itself ran the RT-PCR reads through MiXCR, one entry per CDR3 protein. Among under 550,000 distinct CDR3 sequences listed, approximately 7.6% were seen once. The material sequenced was PBMCs from blood, taken around 25 months after vaccination. These receptors were taken from a man between 45 and 75 years old who received an inactivated influenza vaccine.

This clonotype was detected only a few times. The chain couples TRBV6-5 to TRBJ1-2; TRBD1 aligns across 8 bases. Germline CDR1 MNHEY, CDR2 SVGAGI. This CDR3 is 14 amino acids long. V gave up 2 bases and J gave up 5 bases; unmatched junction bases: 4. The CDR3 here is CASSYPTGDYGYTF. CDR3 nucleotides: TGTGCCAGCAGTTACCCGACAGGGGATTATGGCTACACCTTC.

This clonotype was observed a handful of times. CDR3 protein: CASLPSRYGELFF. The CDR3, as DNA: TGTGCCAGCCTCCCCTCTCGCTACGGGGAGCTGTTTTTT. The chain links TRBV12-3 or TRBV12-4 to TRBJ2-2; D is uncertain. Trimming stripped 8 bases from V and 7 bases from J, with 14 bases between. The CDR3 loop spans 13 amino acids.

The table lists this clonotype with a few counts. V usage is TRBV7-7 and J usage is TRBJ2-5, with D perhaps matching TRBD1 or TRBD2 (6 bases each). Germline lookup yields CDR1 SSHAT and CDR2 FNYEAQ (reference sequence). Trimming stripped 5 bases from V and 4 bases from J, with 17 bases between. The CDR3 consists of 15 residues. The CDR3 spells CASSGGAGSGETQYF. The CDR3 bases are TGTGCCAGCAGCGGGGGCGCCGGGAGTGGAGAGACCCAGTACTTC.

This clonotype was seen at least ten times. The CDR3 is CASSLSGTAEAFF. As DNA, the CDR3 is TGTGCCAGCAGCTTAAGCGGAACGGCTGAAGCTTTCTTT. The rearrangement joins TRBV7-9 to TRBJ1-1, with D unresolved. V was clipped by 2 bases and J by 6 bases, with 10 bases between them. Germline V gene sequence: CDR1 SEHNR, CDR2 FQNEAQ (reference sequence). The CDR3 sequence is 13 residues long.

The rearrangement uses TRBV4-2 and TRBJ1-2; 10 bases agree with TRBD1. This CDR3 has 14 amino acids. CDR1 is LGHNA and CDR2 is YNFKEQ in the germline V gene. J gave up 8 bases and V 2 bases, and 5 bases lay outside the gene matches. As DNA, the CDR3 is TGTGCCAGCAGCCAAACCGGGACAGGGGAAGGCTACACCTTC. It encodes CASSQTGTGEGYTF.

This clonotype was seen more than once but under ten times. The gene calls are TRBV12-3 or TRBV12-4 and TRBJ1-3; 7 nucleotides line up with TRBD1. V trimming: 5 bases; J trimming: 4 bases; junction bases outside the gene matches: 2. The CDR3 has 13 residues. The CDR3 DNA sequence: TGTGCCAGCAGTCCGGGACAGGGAAACACCATATATTTT. Its translation: CASSPGQGNTIYF.

J is TRBJ2-7 and V is TRBV6-1; D possibly corresponds to TRBD2 (6 bases). This CDR3 is 16 amino acids long. V lost 4 bases to trimming and J lost 1 base, with 17 bases between them. Germline CDR1 MNHNS, CDR2 SASEGT. CDR3 loop: CASSGGAGLSSYEQYF. For the CDR3, the DNA is TGTGCCAGCAGTGGCGGGGCCGGTCTAAGTTCCTACGAGCAGTACTTC.

This clonotype has only a few counts. This chain connects TRBV4-2 to TRBJ2-5, with TRBD2 matching over 11 bases. CDR3 length: 19 residues. CDR1 is LGHNA, CDR2 YNFKEQ, per germline. Trimming took 0 bases from V and 4 from J; bases not matched to a gene: 13. DNA of the CDR3: TGTGCCAGCAGCCAAGATTTAACTAGCGGGAGTGGTAGTAGAGAGACCCAGTACTTC. It codes for CASSQDLTSGSGSRETQYF.

This clonotype was seen a few times. V gene TRBV5-1 combines with J gene TRBJ2-3, with D possibly matching TRBD2 (7 bases). The CDR3 extends over 16 amino acids. In germline, CDR1 is SGHRS, CDR2 YFSETQ. Trimming left V 0 bases short and J 2 bases short, with 13 bases between. The CDR3 nucleotides are TGCGCCAGCAGCTTGGCCGGGGGGCGAAACACAGATACGCAGTATTTT. Residues: CASSLAGGRNTDTQYF. Filled out from reference TRBV5-1 and TRBJ2-3, the complete variable domain reads KAGVTQTPRYLIKTRGQQVTLSCSPISGHRSVSWYQQTPGQGLQFLFEYFSETQRNKGNFPGRFSGRQFSNSRSEMNVSTLELGDSALYLCASSLAGGRNTDTQYFGPGTRLTVL.

Many counts were recorded for this clonotype. V usage is TRBV27 and J usage is TRBJ2-5; 10 bases agree with TRBD1. The CDR3 is 16 residues long. CDR1 is MNHEY, CDR2 SMNVEV, per germline (reference sequence). Germline trimming cut 5 bases from V and 5 bases from J; bases unmatched to any gene: 11. Here the CDR3 DNA reads TGTGCCAGCAGTCGGGGACAGGGGCCCCCGTTGGAGACCCAGTACTTC. The encoded protein is CASSRGQGPPLETQYF.

The chain has TRBV7-9 and TRBJ2-3; D is perhaps TRBD2 (6 bases). The CDR3 totals 15 residues. The germline gives CDR1 SEHNR, CDR2 FQNEAQ (reference sequence). The V end lost 5 bases, the J end lost 1 base, and 13 bases lay between the germline ends. In DNA, the CDR3 is TGTGCCAGCAGCCCCCGACCGGGAGGCACAGATACGCAGTATTTT. Amino acid sequence: CASSPRPGGTDTQYF. The full variable domain, rest sourced from reference TRBV7-9 and TRBJ2-3, is DTGVSQNPRHKITKRGQNVTFRCDPISEHNRLYWYRQTLGQGPEFLTYFQNEAQLEKSRLLSDRFSAERPKGSFSTLEIQRTEQGDSAMYLCASSPRPGGTDTQYFGPGTRLTVL.

This clonotype was observed a few times. The chain combines TRBV20-1 with TRBJ2-1; 12 nucleotides agree with TRBD2. The CDR3 has 14 residues. V was pared by 3 bases and J by 8 bases, with 5 bases of the junction left unmatched. Germline lookup yields CDR1 DFQATT and CDR2 SNEGSKA (reference sequence). CDR3 nucleotides: TGCAGTGCTAGTGCTAGCGGGAGGGCTTATGAGCAGTTCTTC. Translation: CSASASGRAYEQFF.

The chain links TRBV10-3 to TRBJ2-3; D remains unclear. The germline CDR1 and CDR2 sequences are ENHRY and SYGVKD. This CDR3 is 12 amino acids long. V was clipped by 10 bases and J by 2 bases, with 10 bases between them. CDR3 residues: CATWSYTDTQYF. CDR3 nucleotide sequence: TGTGCCACTTGGAGTTACACAGATACGCAGTATTTT.

At least ten counts were recorded for this clonotype. The chain joins TRBV29-1 to TRBJ2-3; D is uncertain. CDR3 length: 12 amino acids. Germline CDR1 is SQVTM and CDR2 is ANQGSEA. Trimming took off 5 bases at V and 2 bases at J, with 8 bases between the two ends. CDR3: CSVSEHTDTQYF. The CDR3 nucleotides read TGCAGCGTTTCAGAGCACACAGATACGCAGTATTTT.

The J gene is TRBJ2-2, the V gene TRBV12-3 or TRBV12-4; TRBD2 matches 13 bases. Trimming at V came to 2 bases and at J to 4 bases, leaving 4 bases not matched to a gene. This CDR3 comprises 17 residues. CDR3 DNA sequence: TGTGCCAGCAGTTTACTGAGACTAGCGGGGGGCACCGGGGAGCTGTTTTTT. Amino acid sequence: CASSLLRLAGGTGELFF.

This clonotype was seen many times. This chain uses TRBV10-3 with TRBJ2-7, with TRBD2 identical over 10 bases. The V and J ends lost 2 bases and 0 bases, in that order; junction bases with no gene match: 13. The CDR3 consists of 19 residues. Germline CDR1 and CDR2: ENHRY and SYGVKD. CDR3 sequence (DNA): TGTGCCATCAGTGAGATCCCCCTAGCGGGGGCGATGAACTCCTACGAGCAGTACTTC. This codes for CAISEIPLAGAMNSYEQYF.

Only a few counts were recorded for this clonotype. This chain uses TRBV6-2 or TRBV6-3 with TRBJ2-7; D possibly corresponds to TRBD2 (6 bases). The CDR3 extends over 14 amino acids. Per the germline V gene, CDR1 is MNHEY and CDR2 is SVGEGT. V was shortened by 4 bases and J by 5 bases, with 15 bases between the two germline ends. CDR3 in amino acids: CASSFGRWTNEQYF. CDR3 in DNA: TGTGCCAGCAGTTTCGGGAGATGGACCAACGAGCAGTACTTC.

This chain connects TRBV20-1 to TRBJ2-2; the D gene is possibly TRBD2 (6 bases). The CDR3 is made up of 14 amino acids. The V gene lost 5 bases and the J gene lost 0 bases, with 10 bases spanning the gap. Germline V lookup: CDR1 DFQATT, CDR2 SNEGSKA (reference sequence). In nucleotides, the CDR3 is TGCAGTGCTGGGACTGGAACGAACACCGGGGAGCTGTTTTTT. It codes for CSAGTGTNTGELFF.

There are a few counts of this clonotype. This chain links TRBV20-1 with TRBJ1-2; tentatively, D is TRBD1 (5 bases). This CDR3 has 15 amino acids. Germline V gene data show CDR1 as DFQATT and CDR2 as SNEGSKA (reference sequence). V dropped 0 bases and J dropped 1 base, with 12 bases sitting between them. CDR3 DNA: TGCAGTGCTAGAGATCTACAGGTCTTTAACTATGGCTACACCTTC. Translating gives CSARDLQVFNYGYTF.

V gene TRBV24-1 combines with J gene TRBJ2-7, with D hard to call. The CDR3 extends over 13 amino acids. Germline CDR1 is KGHDR and CDR2 is SFDVKD. Trimming took 3 bases from V and 2 from J, leaving 7 bases between them. The CDR3 DNA is TGTGCCACCAGTGATCTGGCTACCTACGAGCAGTACTTC. Its translation is CATSDLATYEQYF.

This clonotype occurred many times. The chain combines TRBV2 with TRBJ2-5; perhaps D is TRBD1 or TRBD2 (5 bases each). CDR1 and CDR2 (germline): SNHLY, FYNNEI. The CDR3 is made up of 15 amino acids. V shed 3 bases and J shed 5 bases, with 16 bases lying between them. Here the CDR3 reads CASSDTGGIWETQYF. The CDR3 coding sequence is TGTGCCAGCAGTGATACAGGAGGCATCTGGGAGACCCAGTACTTC. The whole variable domain, remainder taken from reference TRBV2 and TRBJ2-5, is EPEVTQTPSHQVTQMGQEVILRCVPISNHLYFYWYRQILGQKVEFLVSFYNNEISEKSEIFDDQFSVERPDGSNFTLKIRSTKLEDSAMYFCASSDTGGIWETQYFGPGTRLLVL.

There are many counts of this clonotype. The CDR3 coding sequence is TGCGCCAGCAGCGGGACTCCCCAAGAGACCCAGTACTTC. It encodes CASSGTPQETQYF. The rearrangement uses TRBV5-1 and TRBJ2-5, with D tentatively TRBD2 (6 bases). Between the trimmed V and J ends, which lost 4 bases and 1 base, there was a span of 8 bases. CDR3 size: 13 residues. CDR1 is SGHRS, CDR2 YFSETQ, per germline.